This TCR beta chain was identified in a study of blood T cell repertoires in COVID-19. Study background: Spain, Italy and the United States supplied samples that represented acute and convalescent COVID-19. From T cells, B-cell-depleted T cells, or PBMCs came the material, which was cDNA or gDNA.

The CDR3 is 18 residues long. Germline CDR1 reads LGHNA; CDR2 reads YNFKEQ. V was trimmed by 0 bases and J by 3 bases, leaving 20 bases between them. Per the original methods: Amplification of reference gene primers was used by the study to estimate nucleated cell counts. Clones were read by immunoSEQ multiplex PCR, and TCRdb kept only the in-frame ones, dropping some. The V and J calls and clone size are taken from that table; D and trimming were inferred from the DNA. The table shows hundreds of thousands of clones, with 80% to 90% occurring only once. In this sample, this clone turned up a few times.

Sequencing used peripheral blood. The sequence came from an older man with acute or convalescent COVID-19. V and J are TRBV4-2 and TRBJ1-1, with D possibly TRBD1 on 5 matching bases. CDR3 loop: CASSQDEPRSRVYTEAFF. CDR3 in DNA: TGTGCCAGCAGCCAAGATGAGCCGAGGTCCAGGGTGTACACTGAAGCTTTCTTT.